This T cell receptor (beta chain) was observed in a study of CXCR3-negative and CXCR3-positive naive CD8 T cells. Findings and caveats of the study: CXCR3-positive naive cells carried more hydrophobic TRB CDR3s than CXCR3-negative ones. Naive cells, whether CXCR3-negative or CXCR3-positive, had similar TRBV-TRBJ usage, while memory cells differed.

A CD45RO-CCR7+CD27+CD95- profile was what naive CD8+ T cells displayed. The TRB cDNA libraries were prepared by 5' RACE with UMI labels. Using the 5' RACE reads, TCRdb records one entry per CDR3 protein without DNA. Here the sample table reports roughly 120,000 distinct CDR3 sequences. A word on this clonotype: What it binds is not known.

Sequenced material: naive CXCR3+ CD8+ T cells from blood. The subset here: CD45RO-CCR7+CD27+CD95- naive CD8+ T cells expressing CXCR3 (TNR3+). The receptor comes from a human donor in good health. Some clones in this sample may be carry-over from other donors' samples.

The CDR3 region is CSVFEEDTQYF. The chain couples TRBV29-1 to TRBJ2-3. From germline, CDR1 is SQVTM and CDR2 ANQGSEA. The CDR3 consists of 11 residues.